These T cell receptor beta chains were read from a single sample in a study of shared clonotypes between healthy human individuals. Here immunoSEQ multiplex PCR was the method, and the copy in TCRdb shows in-frame clones only, minus some. Altogether approximately 480,000 clones are present, about 75% being singletons, with the ten largest covering roughly an eighth. Source material: PBMCs. The receptors here all came from a woman aged 40 to 50 in good health. Some clones in this sample may be carry-over from other donors' samples. The CDR3 runs from the conserved cysteine through the conserved F or W. D genes are given only for firm matches. Rows give clone size only sometimes, using once, few, many, or a class for an expanded clone.

j_gene | d_gene | abundance | v_gene | CDR3aa | CDR3nt
TRBJ2-5 | . | many | TRBV11-1 | CASSARTSETQYF | TGTGCCAGCAGCGCTCGGACATCGGAGACCCAGTACTTC
TRBJ2-5 | . | few | TRBV15 | CATSGRTPGTQYF | TGTGCCACCAGCGGCCGGACTCCGGGGACCCAGTACTTC
TRBJ2-1 | . | . | TRBV27 | CASSFGFNGEQFF | TGTGCCAGCAGTTTCGGCTTCAATGGTGAGCAGTTCTTC
TRBJ2-7 | . | . | TRBV7-9 | CASSFGRSQPYEQYF | TGTGCCAGCAGCTTTGGTCGGTCCCAGCCCTACGAGCAGTACTTC
TRBJ2-1 | TRBD2 | . | TRBV12-5 | CASGLVLTQRETPNEQFF | TGTGCTAGTGGTTTGGTACTAACCCAGCGGGAGACTCCCAATGAGCAGTTCTTC
TRBJ2-7 | TRBD2 | . | TRBV15 | CATSRGSGTSIAEQYF | TGTGCCACCAGCAGAGGATCTGGGACTAGCATTGCCGAGCAGTACTTC
TRBJ2-3 | . | . | TRBV15 | CATSTLKMAGQRSTDTQYF | TGTGCCACCAGCACTTTAAAAATGGCGGGACAGCGAAGCACAGATACGCAGTATTTT
TRBJ1-4 | . | . | TRBV6-1 | CASTGDENEKLFF | TGTGCCAGCACCGGGGACGAAAATGAAAAACTGTTTTTT
TRBJ1-2 | . | . | TRBV28 | CASSFWGSYGYTF | TGTGCCAGCAGTTTTTGGGGATCCTATGGCTACACCTTC
TRBJ2-7 | TRBD2 | . | TRBV19 | CASPQITTSGRPSSYEQYF | TGTGCCAGTCCCCAAATTACGACTAGCGGGAGGCCATCCTCCTACGAGCAGTACTTC
TRBJ1-2 | . | . | TRBV6-1 | CASSVFPGTSYTF | TGTGCCAGCAGCGTTTTTCCCGGGACTTCCTACACCTTC
TRBJ2-3 | TRBD2 | once | TRBV9 | CASSVDLAGASDTQYF | TGTGCCAGCAGCGTAGATCTAGCGGGAGCTTCAGATACGCAGTATTTT
TRBJ2-1 | TRBD2 | once | TRBV19 | CASSIGAGVTEQFF | TGTGCCAGTAGTATCGGAGCGGGAGTCACTGAGCAGTTCTTC
TRBJ2-5 | . | . | TRBV11-2 | CASSLGRLFAETQYF | TGTGCCAGCAGCTTAGGGCGACTCTTTGCGGAGACCCAGTACTTC
TRBJ1-2 | . | . | TRBV6-5 | CASSYATAYYGYTF | TGTGCCAGCAGTTACGCCACAGCTTACTATGGCTACACCTTC
TRBJ2-6 | . | once | TRBV19 | CASSKGQKSQSRANVLTF | TGTGCCAGTAGTAAAGGGCAGAAATCACAAAGTCGGGCCAACGTCCTGACTTTC
TRBJ2-5 | . | . | TRBV11-2 | CASSPWRRSPVGETQYF | TGTGCCAGCAGCCCCTGGAGGAGGTCCCCGGTCGGAGAGACCCAGTACTTC
TRBJ2-7 | . | . | TRBV5-6 | CASSRQEEQYF | TGTGCCAGCAGCAGGCAGGAGGAGCAGTACTTC
TRBJ1-1 | . | . | TRBV6-5 | CASSEFRGTEAFF | TGTGCCAGCAGTGAATTCAGGGGTACTGAAGCTTTCTTT
TRBJ2-7 | . | . | TRBV10-3 | CAISSSTGTYEQYF | TGTGCCATCAGTTCCTCGACAGGAACCTACGAGCAGTACTTC
TRBJ2-1 | TRBD1 | once | TRBV19 | CASNAGQGSHNEQFF | TGTGCCAGTAATGCGGGACAGGGAAGCCACAATGAGCAGTTCTTC
TRBJ2-3 | . | . | TRBV6-6 | CASSGMRLNTQYF | TGTGCCAGCAGTGGTATGCGACTTAATACGCAGTATTTT
TRBJ1-6 | . | . | TRBV10-3 | CAISEGGPQNSPLHF | TGTGCCATCAGTGAGGGGGGGCCGCAGAATTCACCCCTCCACTTT
TRBJ1-2 | TRBD1 | . | TRBV2 | CASSGIWDSYNYGYTF | TGTGCCAGCAGTGGTATCTGGGACAGCTATAACTATGGCTACACCTTC
TRBJ1-1 | . | few | TRBV30 | CAWSRLTANTEAFF | TGTGCCTGGAGTAGGCTGACAGCGAACACTGAAGCTTTCTTT
TRBJ2-2 | . | . | TRBV11-2 | CASSLNTDLLTGELFF | TGTGCCAGCAGCTTGAATACGGACCTGCTCACCGGGGAGCTGTTTTTT
TRBJ2-3 | TRBD2 | . | TRBV7-8 | CASSSSGKWATDTQYF | TGTGCCAGCAGCTCTAGCGGGAAGTGGGCCACAGATACGCAGTATTTT
TRBJ1-1 | TRBD1 | . | TRBV7-9 | CASSPTGSVTEAFF | TGTGCCAGCAGCCCGACAGGGTCGGTCACTGAAGCTTTCTTT
TRBJ1-4 | . | . | TRBV7-2 | CASSSDRLSANEKLFF | TGTGCCAGCAGCTCCGACAGGTTATCAGCTAATGAAAAACTGTTTTTT
TRBJ2-7 | TRBD2 | . | TRBV5-1 | CASRELAGVDEQYF | TGCGCCAGCAGAGAACTAGCGGGAGTTGACGAGCAGTACTTC
TRBJ1-2 | TRBD1 | . | TRBV5-6 | CASSRTGGETNYGYTF | TGTGCCAGCAGCCGAACAGGGGGAGAAACTAACTATGGCTACACCTTC
TRBJ2-5 | TRBD2 | . | TRBV7-9 | CASSPRDYSQETQYF | TGTGCCAGCAGCCCCCGGGACTACTCCCAAGAGACCCAGTACTTC
TRBJ2-5 | . | . | TRBV7-9 | CASSRLSGSLVETQYF | TGTGCCAGCAGCCGACTTAGCGGTTCACTAGTAGAGACCCAGTACTTC
TRBJ1-4 | . | . | TRBV7-9 | CASSFGLSFETNEKLFF | TGTGCCAGCAGCTTCGGACTATCCTTTGAAACTAATGAAAAACTGTTTTTT
TRBJ2-7 | TRBD2 | . | TRBV10-3 | CASGEGGYEQYF | TGTGCCTCTGGGGAGGGAGGCTACGAGCAGTACTTC
TRBJ2-7 | TRBD2 | . | TRBV28 | CASSPQPGLARYEQYF | TGTGCCAGCAGTCCCCAACCGGGACTAGCGCGCTACGAGCAGTACTTC
TRBJ1-2 | TRBD1 | . | TRBV28 | CASSSRTGDGYTF | TGTGCCAGCAGTTCCAGGACAGGAGACGGCTACACCTTC